The 2 T cell receptor beta chains below all came from one sample that was sequenced in a study of shared clonotypes between healthy human individuals. Here immunoSEQ multiplex PCR was the method, and the copy in TCRdb shows in-frame clones only, minus some. The sample lists a few hundred thousand clones; 65% were seen once. Sequenced: memory CD4+ T cells sorted from blood. The sample's subset: CD45RA-negative fraction. These receptors all come from a man aged 25-45 years in good health.

This rearrangement joins TRBV20-1 to TRBJ2-1, with 9 bases that match TRBD2. The CDR3 is 11 residues long. CDR1 DFQATT and CDR2 SNEGSKA come from the germline V gene (reference sequence). The CDR3 here is CSHYSGGEQFF. As DNA, the CDR3 is TGCAGCCACTATAGCGGGGGAGAGCAGTTCTTC.

This chain uses TRBV7-9 with TRBJ2-7; TRBD1 matches at 7 bases. The CDR3 has 14 amino acids. The junction had 5 bases not matched to a gene; V was cut back by 5 bases and J by 1 base. Germline CDR1 and CDR2: SEHNR and FQNEAQ (reference sequence). CDR3 amino acids: CASSTRDSSYEQYF. CDR3 in DNA: TGTGCCAGCAGCACCCGGGACAGTTCCTACGAGCAGTACTTC. Filled out from reference TRBV7-9 and TRBJ2-7, the complete variable domain reads DTGVSQNPRHKITKRGQNVTFRCDPISEHNRLYWYRQTLGQGPEFLTYFQNEAQLEKSRLLSDRFSAERPKGSFSTLEIQRTEQGDSAMYLCASSTRDSSYEQYFGPGTRLTVT.